These 3 T cell receptor beta chains originate from one sample sequenced in a study of T cell repertoires in cytomegalovirus infection. Their specific antigens are unknown. Via MiXCR, TCRdb re-called the reads, giving one row per CDR3 protein. Found here are 250,000 to 400,000 distinct CDR3 sequences, approximately 25% of them singletons; the top ten hold about 14%. This specimen consisted of cultured PBMCs, obtained from culture after CMV antigen stimulation. The receptor set was obtained from a human donor in good health (CMV status not recorded). Some clones in this sample may be carry-over from other donors' samples.

V is TRBV12-5 and J is TRBJ1-2, with no clear D. Germline CDR1 and CDR2: LGHNT and FRNRAP. CDR3 length equals 13 residues. With 6 bases removed from V and 7 bases from J, the gap between germline ends came to 15 bases. In DNA, the CDR3 is TGTGCTAGTGGCCGCGGCCCGGCGAGTGGCTACACCTTC. This sequence encodes CASGRGPASGYTF. The entire variable domain, with the rest obtained from reference TRBV12-5 and TRBJ1-2, is as follows: DARVTQTPRHKVTEMGQEVTMRCQPILGHNTVFWYRQTMMQGLELLAYFRNRAPLDDSGMPKDRFSAEMPDATLATLKIQPSEPRDSAVYFCASGRGPASGYTFGSGTRLTVV.

A few counts support this clonotype. Germline and junction disagree at one end, which may indicate a read error. The V gene is TRBV11-2, the J gene TRBJ2-2; D is uncertain. Germline V lookup: CDR1 SGHAT, CDR2 FQNNGV. The CDR3 is 14 amino acids. The CDR3 sequence is CASSLVSDTGELFF. The CDR3 DNA follows: TGTGCCAGCAGCTTAGTGTCCGACACCGGAGAGCTGTTTTTT.

The gene calls are TRBV7-2 and TRBJ2-7, with D maybe TRBD2 (5 bases). V was clipped by 3 bases and J by 0 bases, with 9 bases between them. CDR1 and CDR2 from the germline V gene are SGHTA and FQGNSA. The CDR3 is made up of 14 amino acids. The CDR3 region has the DNA TGTGCCAGCAGCTTGGACTCAAGCTCCTACGAGCAGTACGTC. Protein sequence: CASSLDSSSYEQYV.